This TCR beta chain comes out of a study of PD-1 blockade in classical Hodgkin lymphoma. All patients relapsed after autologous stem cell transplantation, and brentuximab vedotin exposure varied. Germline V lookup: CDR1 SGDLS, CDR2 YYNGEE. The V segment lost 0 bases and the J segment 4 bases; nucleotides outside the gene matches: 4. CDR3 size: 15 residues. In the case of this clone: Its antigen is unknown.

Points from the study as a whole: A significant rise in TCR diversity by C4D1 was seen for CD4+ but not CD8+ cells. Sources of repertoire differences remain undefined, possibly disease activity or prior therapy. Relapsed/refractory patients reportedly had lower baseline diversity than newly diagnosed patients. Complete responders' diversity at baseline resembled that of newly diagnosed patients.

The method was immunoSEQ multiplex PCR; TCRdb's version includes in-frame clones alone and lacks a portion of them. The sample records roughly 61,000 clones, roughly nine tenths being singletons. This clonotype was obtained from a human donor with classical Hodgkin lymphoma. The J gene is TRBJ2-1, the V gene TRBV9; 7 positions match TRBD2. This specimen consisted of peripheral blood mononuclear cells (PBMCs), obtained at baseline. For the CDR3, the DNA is TGTGCCAGCAGCGTAGACGGGGGGACTTACAATGAGCAGTTCTTC. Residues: CASSVDGGTYNEQFF.